This entry lists 23 T cell receptor beta chains sequenced from one sample in a study of blood T cell repertoires in COVID-19. Only in-frame clones appear in the TCRdb table, and some are missing; sequencing was by immunoSEQ multiplex PCR. Among around 260,000 clones listed, roughly 92% were seen once. The sequenced material came from peripheral blood. All receptors come from a woman in her 30s with COVID-19, enrolled during active disease.

The J gene is TRBJ1-3, the V gene TRBV19; no clear D gene. This CDR3 spans 16 amino acids. Germline V gene sequence: CDR1 LNHDA, CDR2 SQIVND (reference sequence). V was clipped by 4 bases and J by 0 bases, with 13 bases between them. CDR3 in amino acids: CASSTSSAGSGNTIYF. CDR3 DNA sequence: TGTGCCAGTAGTACCTCATCTGCGGGCTCTGGAAACACCATATATTTT.

V usage is TRBV7-9 and J usage is TRBJ2-6, with 9 positions matching TRBD1. Per germline, CDR1 SEHNR and CDR2 FQNEAQ (reference sequence). Losses at the gene ends were 5 bases for V and 4 bases for J; bases not matched to a gene: 9. There are 17 residues in the CDR3. The CDR3 loop is CASSPTGGASGANVLTF. The CDR3, as DNA: TGTGCCAGCAGCCCAACAGGGGGCGCGTCAGGGGCCAACGTCCTGACTTTC.

The V gene is TRBV4-1, the J gene TRBJ2-2; D gene unclear. This CDR3 contains 12 residues. V was pared by 2 bases and J by 6 bases, with 4 bases between. CDR1 and CDR2 from the germline V gene are MGHRA and YSYEKL. The CDR3 nucleotides are TGCGCCAGCAGCCAATGGCCCGGGGAGCTGTTTTTT. Protein: CASSQWPGELFF.

V is TRBV19 and J is TRBJ2-1; 14 bases map to TRBD2. V dropped 1 base and J dropped 11; count of bases not matched to a gene: 4. This CDR3 is built from 15 residues. The V gene's germline CDR1 is LNHDA and CDR2 SQIVND (reference sequence). The CDR3 sequence is CASSIGGLAGGKQFF. The CDR3 DNA is TGTGCCAGTAGTATAGGCGGACTAGCGGGAGGAAAGCAGTTCTTC.

The J gene is TRBJ1-5, the V gene TRBV19; 9 bases line up with TRBD1. Germline CDR1 reads LNHDA; CDR2 reads SQIVND (reference sequence). With V trimmed by 10 bases and J by 1 base, 11 bases remained unmatched. The CDR3 is 16 residues long. CDR3 bases: TGTGCCACCAAAAATACAGGGGGCGAGAGCAATCAGCCCCAGCATTTT. This encodes CATKNTGGESNQPQHF.

J is TRBJ2-5 and V is TRBV19; TRBD2 aligns across 10 bases. CDR3 size: 18 residues. Unmatched junction bases numbered 12, after V lost 3 bases and J lost 2 bases. Germline values: CDR1 LNHDA, CDR2 SQIVND (reference sequence). In DNA, the CDR3 is TGTGCCAGTAGTATCCCCCTCCGAGCGGGAGGGGGGCAAGAGACCCAGTACTTC. Translating gives CASSIPLRAGGGQETQYF.

This rearrangement joins TRBV27 to TRBJ1-1; D unclear. V was cut by 0 bases and J by 7 bases, with 9 bases left in between. CDR3 length equals 13 residues. CDR1 and CDR2 from the germline V gene are MNHEY and SMNVEV (reference sequence). CDR3 region: CASSLSSVSEAFF. CDR3 nucleotides: TGTGCCAGCAGTTTATCGTCCGTGAGTGAAGCTTTCTTT.

The chain employs TRBV15 and TRBJ2-3; the match to TRBD2 covers 8 bases. V shed 0 bases and J 5 bases; nucleotides not matched to a gene: 10. Germline loops: CDR1 LNHNV, CDR2 YYDKDF (reference sequence). CDR3 size: 17 residues. The CDR3 nucleotides are TGTGCCACCAGCAGAGATGGGTCGGGAGGGCTTCGAGATACGCAGTATTTT. Amino acids: CATSRDGSGGLRDTQYF.

The chain recombines TRBV19 with TRBJ2-1; 8 bases agree with TRBD1. The V and J ends lost 5 bases and 11 bases, in that order; junction bases with no gene match: 14. The germline CDR1 and CDR2 sequences are LNHDA and SQIVND (reference sequence). CDR3 length: 15 residues. As DNA, the CDR3 is TGTGCCAGTAGTCCACGGGACAGGTCCGGCGGTAAGCAGTTCTTC. It translates to CASSPRDRSGGKQFF.

Here the CDR3 reads CAWSPGGGGNQPQHF. The DNA of the CDR3 is TGTGCCTGGAGTCCCGGCGGGGGAGGGAATCAGCCCCAGCATTTT. The V gene is TRBV30, the J gene TRBJ1-5; TRBD1 might be the D (5 bases). Trimming pared 2 bases from V and 4 bases from J, leaving 15 bases between. In germline, CDR1 is GTSNPN, CDR2 SVGIG (reference sequence). CDR3 length: 15 amino acids.

V gene TRBV9 combines with J gene TRBJ2-7; 7 nucleotides line up with TRBD1. Germline V CDR1 and CDR2: SGDLS, YYNGEE. The CDR3 is 14 amino acids. The J segment lost 0 bases and the V segment lost 4 bases, leaving 4 bases of the junction unmatched. The CDR3 region has the DNA TGTGCCAGCAGCCCCCGACAGGGCTCCTACGAGCAGTACTTC. Its protein is CASSPRQGSYEQYF.

V and J are TRBV11-1 and TRBJ2-7; 7 bases map to TRBD2. J was trimmed by 5 bases and V by 3 bases; bases with no gene match: 1. The CDR3 sequence is 12 residues long. CDR1 is SGHAT and CDR2 is FQDESV in the germline V gene (reference sequence). The CDR3 nucleotides read TGTGCCAGCAGCTTTGCGGGAGACGAGCAGTACTTC. This translates into CASSFAGDEQYF. Full variable domain (outside the CDR3, taken from reference TRBV11-1 and TRBJ2-7): EAEVAQSPRYKITEKSQAVAFWCDPISGHATLYWYRQILGQGPELLVQFQDESVVDDSQLPKDRFSAERLKGVDSTLKIQPAELGDSAMYLCASSFAGDEQYFGPGTRLTVT.

In this sample, this clone turned up once. The chain recombines TRBV27 with TRBJ1-5; maybe TRBD1 (6 bases). CDR3 length equals 15 residues. CDR1 is MNHEY and CDR2 is SMNVEV in the germline V gene (reference sequence). The V gene lost 8 bases and the J gene lost 4 bases, with 18 bases spanning the gap. The CDR3 reads CASSKSTGGNQPQHF. For the CDR3, the DNA is TGTGCCAGCTCGAAGTCGACAGGCGGTAATCAGCCCCAGCATTTT.

This clone was detected only once. This rearrangement joins TRBV7-9 to TRBJ2-3; D is perhaps TRBD2 (6 bases). Germline-derived CDR1 and CDR2 are SEHNR and FQNEAQ (reference sequence). The CDR3 is made up of 18 amino acids. Trimming took off 2 bases at V and 0 bases at J, with 18 bases between the two ends. The DNA for the CDR3 is TGTGCCAGCAGCTTAATCTCAGAGACTAGATTGAGCACAGATACGCAGTATTTT. This encodes CASSLISETRLSTDTQYF.

The CDR3 nucleotides read TGTGCCAGCAGCTTAGACGTTACTAGCGGGTTTTACGAGCAGTACTTC. It is translated as CASSLDVTSGFYEQYF. The chain uses TRBV7-2 and TRBJ2-7; TRBD2 matches 9 bases. In germline, CDR1 is SGHTA, CDR2 FQGNSA. V gave up 1 base and J gave up 4 bases; unmatched junction bases: 8. This CDR3 spans 16 amino acids.

This clone turned up a few times. This chain connects TRBV10-3 to TRBJ1-1; tentatively, D is TRBD1 (5 bases). This CDR3 comprises 13 residues. Germline CDR1 ENHRY, CDR2 SYGVKD. V lost 6 bases, J lost 1 base, and 9 bases lay in between. The CDR3 DNA reads as TGTGCCATCAGGGCCACAGGGAACACTGAAGCTTTCTTT. It yields the protein CAIRATGNTEAFF.

The V call is TRBV4-2, the J call TRBJ1-5; D unresolved. The CDR3 spans 13 residues. Trimming took off 0 bases at V and 6 bases at J, with 6 bases between the two ends. Germline V CDR1 and CDR2: LGHNA, YNFKEQ. Written as DNA, the CDR3 is TGTGCCAGCAGCCAAGATATCGGTCAGCCCCAGCATTTT. Residues: CASSQDIGQPQHF.

The J gene is TRBJ2-1, the V gene TRBV25-1; 11 bases are a match to TRBD2. Germline CDR1 and CDR2: MGHDK and SYGVNS. J lost 12 bases, V lost 5 bases, and 6 bases had no gene match. The CDR3 length is 13 residues. CDR3 coding DNA: TGTGCCAGCAGTTACTCGGGACTAGCGGTGCAGTTCTTC. Residues: CASSYSGLAVQFF.

The CDR3 DNA follows: TGTGCCAGCAGCCGAACTAGCGGCTCCTACAATGAGCAGTTCTTC. Protein sequence: CASSRTSGSYNEQFF. The chain is built from TRBV11-1 and TRBJ2-1; 8 bases match TRBD2. Looked up from germline, CDR1 is SGHAT and CDR2 is FQDESV (reference sequence). The CDR3 consists of 15 residues. V lost 5 bases, J lost 0 bases, and 3 bases stayed unmatched. Drawing the rest from reference TRBV11-1 and TRBJ2-1, the complete variable domain is EAEVAQSPRYKITEKSQAVAFWCDPISGHATLYWYRQILGQGPELLVQFQDESVVDDSQLPKDRFSAERLKGVDSTLKIQPAELGDSAMYLCASSRTSGSYNEQFFGPGTRLTVL.

The chain uses TRBV3-1 (or the pseudogene TRBV3-2) and TRBJ1-2; TRBD1 matches 7 bases. Germline V CDR1 and CDR2: LGHDT, YNNKEL (reference sequence). The CDR3 contains 15 residues. The J segment lost 4 bases and the V segment lost 2 bases, leaving 7 bases of the junction unmatched. CDR3 amino acids: CASSQLSGTAYGYTF. CDR3 DNA: TGTGCCAGCAGCCAACTCTCCGGGACAGCCTATGGCTACACCTTC.

The DNA for the CDR3 is TGTGCCAGTAGCGACAGGCTTGGCTCCGGTAGAACTAATGAAAAACTGTTTTTT. Its protein is CASSDRLGSGRTNEKLFF. The J gene is TRBJ1-4, the V gene TRBV19; tentatively, D is TRBD1 (6 bases). This CDR3 is built from 18 residues. The germline CDR1 and CDR2 sequences are LNHDA and SQIVND (reference sequence). Trimming left V 6 bases short and J 1 base short, with 21 bases between. The full variable domain, in which reference TRBV19 and TRBJ1-4 provide the parts outside the CDR3, is DGGITQSPKYLFRKEGQNVTLSCEQNLNHDAMYWYRQDPGQGLRLIYYSQIVNDFQKGDIAEGYSVSREKKESFPLTVTSAQKNPTAFYLCASSDRLGSGRTNEKLFFGSGTQLSVL.

The gene calls are TRBV29-1 and TRBJ1-2; TRBD1 agrees at 9 bases. The CDR3 runs to 15 residues. V gave up 5 bases and J gave up 5 bases; unmatched junction bases: 12. CDR1 and CDR2 (germline): SQVTM, ANQGSEA. CDR3 loop: CSVWVPGQGSYGYTF. CDR3 sequence (DNA): TGCAGCGTTTGGGTACCGGGACAGGGATCGTATGGCTACACCTTC.

The V and J genes are TRBV19 and TRBJ2-7; 8 nucleotides match TRBD1. Trimming removed 11 bases from V and 6 bases from J; junction bases left unmatched: 12. Germline CDR1 reads LNHDA; CDR2 reads SQIVND (reference sequence). The CDR3 loop spans 13 amino acids. CDR3 loop: CAGGSDREFEQYF. The DNA of the CDR3 is TGTGCCGGTGGGTCGGACAGGGAATTCGAGCAGTACTTC.